Sequencing of this T cell receptor (beta chain) was carried out in a study of blood T cell repertoires in COVID-19. About the research overall: Specimens from acute and convalescent COVID-19 originated in the United States, Italy and Spain.

The CDR3 loop spans 13 amino acids. The J segment lost 4 bases and the V segment lost 8 bases, leaving 4 bases of the junction unmatched. CDR1 and CDR2 from the germline V gene are SNHLY and FYNNEI. Libraries were prepared by immunoSEQ multiplex PCR; TCRdb keeps only in-frame clonotypes and omits some of them. Here the sample spans about 44,000 clones, about nine tenths being singletons. The chain combines TRBV2 with TRBJ2-2; 7 bases are a match to TRBD1. This receptor was taken from a human donor in a cohort sampled during active COVID-19. The sequenced sample was peripheral blood. The chain's CDR3 is CASHYRGTGELFF. DNA for the CDR3: TGTGCCAGCCACTACAGGGGCACCGGGGAGCTGTTTTTT.